These T cell receptor beta chains were read from a single sample in a study of cytomegalovirus exposure and HLA in healthy donors. Assay: immunoSEQ multiplex PCR; the TCRdb copy retains only in-frame clones and omits some. The sample shows about 160,000 clones, roughly 80% of them seen only once. Sequencing was done on a sample of PBMCs. All receptors derive from a male donor in good health and CMV-seronegative. CDR3s include the opening cysteine and the closing phenylalanine or tryptophan. The D gene is left open where the match is weak. Some rows mark clone size as missing; the rest say once, few, many or name a class of expanded clone.

TRBV7-9	TRBD1	NA	TRBJ2-2	CASSPPGTGMAGELFF	TGTGCCAGCAGCCCGCCCGGGACAGGGATGGCCGGGGAGCTGTTTTTT
TRBV7-9	TRBD2	NA	TRBJ2-7	CASSSGLAGNEQYF	TGTGCCAGCAGCTCGGGACTAGCGGGCAACGAGCAGTACTTC
TRBV27	NA	NA	TRBJ1-2	CASRDTANYGYTF	TGTGCCAGCAGAGACACAGCTAACTATGGCTACACCTTC
TRBV7-9	NA	NA	TRBJ2-7	CASSSLTSNYEQYF	TGTGCCAGCAGCTCTCTGACTAGTAACTACGAGCAGTACTTC
TRBV4-2	TRBD2	NA	TRBJ2-1	CASSQGDSGGYNEQFF	TGTGCCAGCAGCCAAGGGGATAGCGGGGGGTACAATGAGCAGTTCTTC
TRBV6-1	NA	NA	TRBJ2-2	CASYSGNTGELFF	TGTGCCAGTTACTCAGGGAACACCGGGGAGCTGTTTTTT
TRBV5-1	TRBD1	NA	TRBJ2-1	CASKLQGSSYNEQFF	TGCGCCAGCAAATTACAGGGGAGCTCCTACAATGAGCAGTTCTTC
TRBV18	NA	NA	TRBJ2-2	CASSPLQGNTGELFF	TGTGCCAGCTCACCACTCCAGGGGAACACCGGGGAGCTGTTTTTT
TRBV7-3	NA	NA	TRBJ2-7	CASSLIAESSYEQYF	TGTGCCAGCAGCTTAATAGCAGAGAGCTCCTACGAGCAGTACTTC
TRBV7-9	TRBD2	few	TRBJ2-1	CASRYAVAGGNNEQFF	TGTGCCAGCAGATACGCCGTAGCGGGAGGTAACAATGAGCAGTTCTTC
TRBV2	NA	once	TRBJ2-2	CAGARDTNTGELFF	TGTGCCGGAGCCCGGGACACTAACACCGGGGAGCTGTTTTTT
TRBV5-1	TRBD1	once	TRBJ1-2	CASSIRQGSWDGYTF	TGCGCCAGCAGCATAAGACAGGGTTCGTGGGATGGCTACACCTTC
TRBV28	NA	NA	TRBJ2-4	CASSKVGSERGIQYF	TGTGCCAGCAGCAAAGTCGGGAGCGAAAGGGGCATTCAGTACTTC
TRBV5-6	NA	NA	TRBJ2-1	CASSIRRLIADNNEQFF	TGTGCCAGCAGCATCCGCCGATTGATAGCGGACAACAATGAGCAGTTCTTC
TRBV6-5	TRBD1	NA	TRBJ2-7	CASSLGQRYEQYF	TGTGCCAGCAGCCTGGGACAGCGCTACGAGCAGTACTTC
TRBV10-3	TRBD1	NA	TRBJ1-1	CATQGEWTEAFF	TGTGCCACCCAGGGGGAATGGACTGAAGCTTTCTTT
TRBV5-1	NA	NA	TRBJ1-2	CASSLPAGGSHTF	TGCGCCAGCAGCCTCCCGGCCGGGGGGAGCCACACCTTC
TRBV13	TRBD2	NA	TRBJ2-1	CASSLVAGGFEQFF	TGTGCCAGCAGCTTAGTCGCGGGAGGGTTCGAGCAGTTCTTC
TRBV5-1	NA	NA	TRBJ2-2	CASSPGAGAVNTGELFF	TGCGCCAGCAGCCCCGGGGCAGGGGCTGTGAACACCGGGGAGCTGTTTTTT
TRBV19	NA	NA	TRBJ2-3	CASSTSGEADTQYF	TGTGCCAGTAGTACTTCTGGGGAGGCAGATACGCAGTATTTT
TRBV6-1	TRBD1	NA	TRBJ2-5	CASSADRVRETQYF	TGTGCCAGCAGTGCGGACAGGGTACGTGAGACCCAGTACTTC
TRBV30	NA	NA	TRBJ1-1	CAWEDRRTEAFF	TGTGCCTGGGAGGACAGAAGGACTGAAGCTTTCTTT
TRBV28	NA	few	TRBJ1-1	CASTRGEAFF	TGTGCCAGCACCCGAGGGGAAGCTTTCTTT
TRBV30	NA	once	TRBJ2-4	CAWSVGSGDRIQYF	TGTGCCTGGAGTGTTGGTAGCGGGGACAGAATTCAGTACTTC
TRBV18	TRBD2	NA	TRBJ2-3	CASSLAGGPKDTQYF	TGTGCCAGCTCCCTAGCGGGAGGGCCGAAGGATACGCAGTATTTT
TRBV6-5	NA	NA	TRBJ1-5	CASSYLGEVSQPQHF	TGTGCCAGCAGTTACCTTGGGGAGGTGAGTCAGCCCCAGCATTTT
TRBV7-9	NA	NA	TRBJ1-1	CASSLQGGGTEAFF	TGTGCCAGCAGTCTACAGGGTGGGGGAACTGAAGCTTTCTTT
TRBV6-4	NA	NA	TRBJ1-5	CASSESRGQPQHF	TGTGCCAGCAGTGAATCCAGGGGACAGCCCCAGCATTTT
TRBV2	TRBD1	NA	TRBJ1-2	CASLGQGYGYTF	TGTGCCAGCCTAGGACAGGGCTATGGCTACACCTTC
TRBV5-6	NA	NA	TRBJ2-5	CASRTGSPETQYF	TGTGCCAGCAGGACGGGGAGTCCAGAGACCCAGTACTTC
TRBV6-5	TRBD1	NA	TRBJ1-3	CASINSGQAANTIYF	TGTGCCAGCATCAATTCCGGACAGGCAGCTAACACCATATATTTT
TRBV2	NA	NA	TRBJ2-7	CASRQFYEQYF	TGTGCCAGCAGACAATTTTACGAGCAGTACTTC
TRBV28	NA	NA	TRBJ2-7	CASRRGLSDYEQYF	TGTGCCAGCAGACGTGGGCTGTCCGACTACGAGCAGTACTTC
TRBV4-2	NA	NA	TRBJ2-1	CASSQEFEVRRNEQFF	TGTGCCAGCAGCCAAGAGTTTGAGGTACGGCGCAATGAGCAGTTCTTC
TRBV7-9	NA	few	TRBJ1-5	CASSLGGQGNQPQHF	TGTGCCAGCAGCTTAGGGGGGCAGGGCAATCAGCCCCAGCATTTT
TRBV6-5	TRBD2	NA	TRBJ2-7	CASSYVAGPSPYEQYF	TGTGCCAGCAGTTACGTAGCGGGGCCTTCCCCATACGAGCAGTACTTC
TRBV5-1	NA	NA	TRBJ2-2	CASSLAHRADTGELFF	TGCGCCAGCAGCTTGGCTCACAGGGCTGACACCGGGGAGCTGTTTTTT
TRBV29-1	TRBD1	NA	TRBJ2-7	CSVQETGTEQYF	TGCAGCGTCCAAGAGACAGGGACCGAGCAGTACTTC
TRBV4-3	NA	NA	TRBJ2-2	CASSQDPGGSTGELFF	TGCGCCAGCAGCCAAGATCCCGGGGGTTCAACCGGGGAGCTGTTTTTT
TRBV7-2	TRBD1	NA	TRBJ2-1	CASSAGQGVTSEQFF	TGTGCCAGCAGCGCGGGACAGGGGGTAACAAGTGAGCAGTTCTTC
TRBV5-4	TRBD2	NA	TRBJ2-2	CASSFGIAGTDTGELFF	TGTGCCAGCAGCTTTGGGATAGCGGGGACCGACACCGGGGAGCTGTTTTTT
TRBV2	NA	NA	TRBJ2-1	CASKQWGDSEQFF	TGTGCCAGCAAGCAGTGGGGGGACAGTGAGCAGTTCTTC
TRBV10-3	NA	NA	TRBJ2-1	CAINSGGSYNEQFF	TGTGCCATCAACAGCGGAGGGTCCTACAATGAGCAGTTCTTC
TRBV15	TRBD2	NA	TRBJ2-1	CATSRLAGGRDEQFF	TGTGCCACCAGCAGACTAGCGGGAGGTCGGGATGAGCAGTTCTTC
TRBV7-2	TRBD2	NA	TRBJ2-1	CASSLAVTSGLNEQFF	TGTGCCAGCAGCTTAGCCGTGACTAGCGGGCTCAATGAGCAGTTCTTC
TRBV27	NA	once	TRBJ2-1	CASSYGGGKQFF	TGTGCCAGCAGTTACGGAGGAGGGAAGCAGTTCTTC
TRBV28	TRBD1	few	TRBJ2-3	CASSPPGGMSSTDTQYF	TGTGCCAGCAGTCCCCCAGGGGGCATGTCTAGCACAGATACGCAGTATTTT
TRBV7-9	NA	once	TRBJ2-7	CASSAPVRYEQYF	TGTGCCAGCAGCGCACCGGTACGCTACGAGCAGTACTTC
TRBV10-3	NA	once	TRBJ1-1	CAIRGQNTEAFF	TGTGCCATCAGGGGACAGAACACTGAAGCTTTCTTT
TRBV27	TRBD1	NA	TRBJ2-1	CASNPDRGKGDEQFF	TGTGCCAGCAACCCGGACAGGGGTAAGGGCGATGAGCAGTTCTTC
TRBV5-5	NA	NA	TRBJ2-1	CASSSTGAGYNEQFF	TGTGCCAGCAGCTCTACGGGAGCCGGGTACAATGAGCAGTTCTTC
TRBV28	NA	NA	TRBJ2-4	CASMGGLAKNIQYF	TGTGCCAGCATGGGCGGACTAGCCAAAAACATTCAGTACTTC
TRBV6-5	NA	NA	TRBJ2-3	CASSYFQTRGTQYF	TGTGCCAGCAGTTACTTCCAGACTAGGGGTACGCAGTATTTT
TRBV5-6	NA	once	TRBJ2-5	CASSLSRGQETQYF	TGTGCCAGCAGCTTATCTAGAGGCCAAGAGACCCAGTACTTC
TRBV6-5	TRBD1	NA	TRBJ1-6	CASSPTGVTLHF	TGTGCCAGCAGCCCGACAGGGGTAACCCTCCACTTT
TRBV2	NA	NA	TRBJ2-5	CASFEMAGPNRQYF	TGTGCCAGCTTCGAAATGGCGGGACCTAATAGGCAGTACTTC
TRBV2	NA	NA	TRBJ2-7	CASSEIETTYEQYF	TGTGCCAGCAGTGAAATTGAGACAACCTACGAGCAGTACTTC
TRBV5-1	TRBD1	once	TRBJ2-3	CASSPGQGAMADTQYF	TGCGCCAGCAGCCCGGGACAGGGGGCGATGGCAGATACGCAGTATTTT
TRBV30	TRBD1	once	TRBJ1-6	CAWVRDSHNSPLHF	TGTGCCTGGGTCCGGGACAGCCATAATTCACCCCTCCACTTT
TRBV4-1	TRBD1	NA	TRBJ1-5	CASSPQGDLNQPQHF	TGCGCCAGCAGCCCACAGGGGGATCTCAATCAGCCCCAGCATTTT